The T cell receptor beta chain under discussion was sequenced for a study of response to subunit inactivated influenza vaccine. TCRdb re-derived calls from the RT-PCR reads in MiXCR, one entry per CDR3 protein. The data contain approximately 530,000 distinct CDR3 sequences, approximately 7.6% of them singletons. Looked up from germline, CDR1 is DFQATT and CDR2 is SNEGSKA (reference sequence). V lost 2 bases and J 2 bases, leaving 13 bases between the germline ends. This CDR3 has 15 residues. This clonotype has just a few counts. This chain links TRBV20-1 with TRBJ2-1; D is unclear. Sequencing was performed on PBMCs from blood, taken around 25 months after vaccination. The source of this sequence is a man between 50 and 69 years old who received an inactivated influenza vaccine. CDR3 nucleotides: TGCAGTGCTAGAACTCCGACATTTACCTACAATGAGCAGTTCTTC. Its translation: CSARTPTFTYNEQFF.